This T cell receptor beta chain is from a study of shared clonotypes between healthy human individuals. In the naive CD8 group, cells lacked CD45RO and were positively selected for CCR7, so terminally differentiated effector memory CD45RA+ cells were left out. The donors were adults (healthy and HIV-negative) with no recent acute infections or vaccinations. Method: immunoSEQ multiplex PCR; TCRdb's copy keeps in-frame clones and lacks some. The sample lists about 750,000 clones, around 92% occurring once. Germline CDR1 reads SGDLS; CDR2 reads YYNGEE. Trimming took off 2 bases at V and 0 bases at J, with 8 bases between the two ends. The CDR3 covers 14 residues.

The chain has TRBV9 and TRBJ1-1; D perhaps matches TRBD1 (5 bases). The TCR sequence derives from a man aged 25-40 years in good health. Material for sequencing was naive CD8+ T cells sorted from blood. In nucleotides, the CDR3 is TGTGCCAGCAGCGTGGGACTGCTGAACACTGAAGCTTTCTTT. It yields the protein CASSVGLLNTEAFF.